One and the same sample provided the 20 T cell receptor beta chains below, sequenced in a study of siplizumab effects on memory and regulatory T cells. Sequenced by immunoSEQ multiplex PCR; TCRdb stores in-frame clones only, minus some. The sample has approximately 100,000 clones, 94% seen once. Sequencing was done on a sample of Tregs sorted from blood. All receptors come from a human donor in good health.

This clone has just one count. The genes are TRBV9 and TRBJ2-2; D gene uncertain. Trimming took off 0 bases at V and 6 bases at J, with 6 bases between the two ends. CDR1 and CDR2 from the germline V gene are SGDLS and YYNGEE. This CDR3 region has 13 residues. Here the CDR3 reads CASSVVMAGELFF. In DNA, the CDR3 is TGTGCCAGCAGCGTAGTTATGGCCGGGGAGCTGTTTTTT. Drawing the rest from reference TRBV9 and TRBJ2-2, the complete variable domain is DSGVTQTPKHLITATGQRVTLRCSPRSGDLSVYWYQQSLDQGLQFLIQYYNGEERAKGNILERFSAQQFPDLHSELNLSSLELGDSALYFCASSVVMAGELFFGEGSRLTVL.

CDR3 nucleotide sequence: TGTGCCAGCAGCCCTATCAAAAATGAGCAGTTCTTC. This translates into CASSPIKNEQFF. The genes are TRBV7-9 and TRBJ2-1, with D unresolved. There are 12 residues in the CDR3. Trimming pared 5 bases from V and 7 bases from J, leaving 9 bases between. Per germline, CDR1 SEHNR and CDR2 FQNEAQ (reference sequence).

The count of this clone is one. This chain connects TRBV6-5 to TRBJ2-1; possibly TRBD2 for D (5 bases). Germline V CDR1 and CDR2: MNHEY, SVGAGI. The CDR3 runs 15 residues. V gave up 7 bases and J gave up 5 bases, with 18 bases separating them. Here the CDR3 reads CASKGVGERNNEQFF. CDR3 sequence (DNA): TGTGCCAGCAAAGGAGTGGGAGAGCGAAACAATGAGCAGTTCTTC.

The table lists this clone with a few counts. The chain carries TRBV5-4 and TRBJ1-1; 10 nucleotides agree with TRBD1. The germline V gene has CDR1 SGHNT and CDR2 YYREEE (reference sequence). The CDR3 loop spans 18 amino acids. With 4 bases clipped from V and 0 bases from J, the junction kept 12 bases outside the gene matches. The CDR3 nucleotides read TGTGCCAGCAGCGCTCTCCAGGGGACAGGGGAAATGAACACTGAAGCTTTCTTT. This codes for CASSALQGTGEMNTEAFF.

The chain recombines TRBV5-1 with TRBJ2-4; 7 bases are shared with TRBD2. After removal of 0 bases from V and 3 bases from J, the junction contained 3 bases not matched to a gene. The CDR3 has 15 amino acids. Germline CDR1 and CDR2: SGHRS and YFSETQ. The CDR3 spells CASSLGGEGKNIQYF. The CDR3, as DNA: TGCGCCAGCAGCTTGGGGGGGGAGGGCAAAAACATTCAGTACTTC. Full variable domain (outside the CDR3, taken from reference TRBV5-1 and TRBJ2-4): KAGVTQTPRYLIKTRGQQVTLSCSPISGHRSVSWYQQTPGQGLQFLFEYFSETQRNKGNFPGRFSGRQFSNSRSEMNVSTLELGDSALYLCASSLGGEGKNIQYFGAGTRLSVL.

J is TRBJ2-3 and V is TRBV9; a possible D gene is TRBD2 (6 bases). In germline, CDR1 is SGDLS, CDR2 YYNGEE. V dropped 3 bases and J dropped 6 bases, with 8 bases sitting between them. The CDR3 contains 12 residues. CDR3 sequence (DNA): TGTGCCAGCAGCGAGGGGAGGGATACGCAGTATTTT. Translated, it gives CASSEGRDTQYF.

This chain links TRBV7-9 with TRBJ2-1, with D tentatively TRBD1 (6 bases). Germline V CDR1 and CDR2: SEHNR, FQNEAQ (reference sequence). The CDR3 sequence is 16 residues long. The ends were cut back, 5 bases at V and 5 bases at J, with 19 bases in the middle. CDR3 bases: TGTGCCAGCAGCCCCAGGGGCACGACACTGGACAATGAGCAGTTCTTC. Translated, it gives CASSPRGTTLDNEQFF.

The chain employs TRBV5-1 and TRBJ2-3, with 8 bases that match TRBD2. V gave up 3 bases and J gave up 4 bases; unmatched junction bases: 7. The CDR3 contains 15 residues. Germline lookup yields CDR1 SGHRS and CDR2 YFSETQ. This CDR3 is CASSWGLGGADTQYF. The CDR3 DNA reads TGCGCCAGCAGCTGGGGACTAGGCGGGGCAGATACGCAGTATTTT.

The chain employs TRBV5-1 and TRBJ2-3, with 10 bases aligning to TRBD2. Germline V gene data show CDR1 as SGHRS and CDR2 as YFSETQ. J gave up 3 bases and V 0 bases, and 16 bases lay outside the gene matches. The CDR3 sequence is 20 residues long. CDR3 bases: TGCGCCAGCAGCTTGGAGTCGGCGTACCTTAGCGGGAGGAGGACAGATACGCAGTATTTT. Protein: CASSLESAYLSGRRTDTQYF.

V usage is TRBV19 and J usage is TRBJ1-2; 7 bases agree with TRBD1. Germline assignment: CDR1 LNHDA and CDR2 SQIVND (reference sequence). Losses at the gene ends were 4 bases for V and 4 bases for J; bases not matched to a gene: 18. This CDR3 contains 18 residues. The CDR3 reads CASSNANRGTDKPYGYTF. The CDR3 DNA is TGTGCCAGTAGTAACGCTAATCGGGGGACAGATAAACCCTATGGCTACACCTTC. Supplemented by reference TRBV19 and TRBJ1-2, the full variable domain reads DGGITQSPKYLFRKEGQNVTLSCEQNLNHDAMYWYRQDPGQGLRLIYYSQIVNDFQKGDIAEGYSVSREKKESFPLTVTSAQKNPTAFYLCASSNANRGTDKPYGYTFGSGTRLTVV.

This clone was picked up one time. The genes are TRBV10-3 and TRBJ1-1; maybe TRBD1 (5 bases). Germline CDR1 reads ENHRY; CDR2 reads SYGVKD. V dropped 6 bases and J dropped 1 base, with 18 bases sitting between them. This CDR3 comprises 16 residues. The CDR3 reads CAIRAQAGVANTEAFF. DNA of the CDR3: TGTGCCATCAGGGCCCAGGCGGGGGTCGCGAACACTGAAGCTTTCTTT.

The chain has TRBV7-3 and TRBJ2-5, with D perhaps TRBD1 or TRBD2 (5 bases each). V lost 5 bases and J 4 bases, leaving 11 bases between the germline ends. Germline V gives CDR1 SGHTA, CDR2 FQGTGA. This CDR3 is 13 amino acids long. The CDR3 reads CASSPLGGETQYF. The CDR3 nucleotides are TGTGCCAGCAGCCCACTTGGGGGAGAGACCCAGTACTTC. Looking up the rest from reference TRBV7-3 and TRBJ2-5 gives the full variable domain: GAGVSQTPSNKVTEKGKYVELRCDPISGHTALYWYRQSLGQGPEFLIYFQGTGAADDSGLPNDRFFAVRPEGSVSTLKIQRTERGDSAVYLCASSPLGGETQYFGPGTRLLVL.

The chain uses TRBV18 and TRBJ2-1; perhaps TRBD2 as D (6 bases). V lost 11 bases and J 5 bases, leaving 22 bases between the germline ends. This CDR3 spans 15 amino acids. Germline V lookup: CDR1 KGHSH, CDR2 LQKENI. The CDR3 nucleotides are TGTGCCGGCACCGGAGGGACTCTTACTAACAATGAGCAGTTCTTC. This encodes CAGTGGTLTNNEQFF.

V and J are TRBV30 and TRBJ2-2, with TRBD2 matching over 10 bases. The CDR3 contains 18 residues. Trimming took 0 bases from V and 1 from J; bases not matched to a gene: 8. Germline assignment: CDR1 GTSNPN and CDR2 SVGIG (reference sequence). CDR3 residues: CAWSVALLAGGNTGELFF. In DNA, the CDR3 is TGTGCCTGGAGTGTCGCCCTCTTAGCGGGAGGGAACACCGGGGAGCTGTTTTTT.

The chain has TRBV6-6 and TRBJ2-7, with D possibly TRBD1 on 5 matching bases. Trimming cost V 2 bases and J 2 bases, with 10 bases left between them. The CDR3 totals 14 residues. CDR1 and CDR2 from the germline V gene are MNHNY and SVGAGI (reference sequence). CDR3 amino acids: CASSYVTGPYEQYF. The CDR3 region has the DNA TGTGCCAGCAGTTACGTCACAGGTCCCTACGAGCAGTACTTC.

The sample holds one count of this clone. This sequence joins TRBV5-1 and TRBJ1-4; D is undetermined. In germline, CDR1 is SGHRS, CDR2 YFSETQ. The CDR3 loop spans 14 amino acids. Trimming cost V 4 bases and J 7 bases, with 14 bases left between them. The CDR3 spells CASSAGYSGEKLFF. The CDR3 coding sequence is TGCGCCAGCAGCGCTGGGTATTCGGGTGAAAAACTGTTTTTT.

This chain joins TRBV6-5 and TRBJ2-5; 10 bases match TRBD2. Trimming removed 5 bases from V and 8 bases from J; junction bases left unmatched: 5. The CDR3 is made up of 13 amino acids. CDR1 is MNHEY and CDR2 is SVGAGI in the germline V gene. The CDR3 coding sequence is TGTGCCAGCAGTCTACTAGCGGGAAAAACCCAGTACTTC. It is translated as CASSLLAGKTQYF.

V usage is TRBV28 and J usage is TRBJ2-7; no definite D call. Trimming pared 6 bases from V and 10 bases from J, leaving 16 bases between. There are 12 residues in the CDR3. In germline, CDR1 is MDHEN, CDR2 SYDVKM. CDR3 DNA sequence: TGTGCCAGCAGGACCACAGTAGAAAGACAGTACTTC. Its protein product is CASRTTVERQYF.

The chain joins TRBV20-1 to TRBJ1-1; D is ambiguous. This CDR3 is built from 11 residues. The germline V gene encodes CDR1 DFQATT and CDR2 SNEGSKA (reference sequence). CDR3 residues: CSPVEVAEAFF. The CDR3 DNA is TGCAGCCCCGTTGAAGTCGCTGAAGCTTTCTTT.

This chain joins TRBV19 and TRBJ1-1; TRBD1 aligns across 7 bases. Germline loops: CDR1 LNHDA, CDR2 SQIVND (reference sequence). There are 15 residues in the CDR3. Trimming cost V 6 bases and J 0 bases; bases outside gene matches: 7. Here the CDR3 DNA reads TGTGCCAGTAGACAAGGACAGGTTTTGAACACTGAAGCTTTCTTT. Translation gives CASRQGQVLNTEAFF.